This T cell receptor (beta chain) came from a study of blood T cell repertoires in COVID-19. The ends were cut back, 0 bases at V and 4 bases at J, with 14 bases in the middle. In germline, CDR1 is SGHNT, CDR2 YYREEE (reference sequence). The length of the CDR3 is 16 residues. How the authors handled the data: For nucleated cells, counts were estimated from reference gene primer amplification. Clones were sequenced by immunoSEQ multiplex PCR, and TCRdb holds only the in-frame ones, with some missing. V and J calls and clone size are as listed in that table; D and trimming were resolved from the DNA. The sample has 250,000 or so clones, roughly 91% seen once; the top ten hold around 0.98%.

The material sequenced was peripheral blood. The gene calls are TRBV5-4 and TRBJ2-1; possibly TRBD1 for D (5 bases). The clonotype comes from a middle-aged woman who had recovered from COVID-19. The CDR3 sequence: CASSLGGHLNYNEQFF. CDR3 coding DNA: TGTGCCAGCAGCTTGGGGGGCCACCTAAATTACAATGAGCAGTTCTTC.